This entry describes one T cell receptor beta chain. The antigen remains unidentified. The ends lost 3 bases at V and 2 bases at J; junction bases unmatched: 0. There are 13 residues in the CDR3. Germline-derived CDR1 and CDR2 are SEHNR and FQNEAQ (reference sequence). Repertoires were generated with immunoSEQ multiplex PCR, while TCRdb's copy carries only in-frame clones and drops some. The sample has about 2.2 million clones, around 95% seen once. The data are from a study of shared clonotypes between healthy human individuals. Study-wide points: Researchers found naive subsets generally carried larger estimated richness than memory subsets.

Terminally differentiated effector memory CD45RA+ cells were excluded by CCR7 positive selection of CD45RO-negative cells. Study donors comprised healthy, HIV-negative adults devoid of recent acute infection or vaccination. The receptor's source is a man between 18 and 29 years old in good health. Some clones in this sample may be carry-over from other donors' samples. The sequenced sample consisted of naive CD8+ T cells from PBMCs. The gene calls are TRBV7-9 and TRBJ2-5; 7 bases match TRBD2. This CDR3 reads CASSFSGQETQYF. Written as DNA, the CDR3 is TGTGCCAGCAGCTTTAGCGGGCAAGAGACCCAGTACTTC.